These 32 T cell receptor beta chains share one sample of origin, sequenced in a study of shared clonotypes between healthy human individuals. The data were produced by immunoSEQ multiplex PCR, yet TCRdb's version contains in-frame clones alone and is incomplete. The sample lists approximately 2.5 million clones; over 85% were seen once. Material for sequencing was naive CD4+ T cells from PBMCs. Specified subset: CD45RA+ positively selected. The receptors stem from a man aged 18 to 35 in good health. Some clones in this sample may be carry-over from other donors' samples.

The chain has TRBV5-6 and TRBJ2-1, with D perhaps assigned TRBD1 or TRBD2 (6 bases each). Per the germline V gene, CDR1 is SGHDT and CDR2 is YYEEEE. V lost 4 bases to trimming and J lost 7 bases, with 18 bases between them. The CDR3 has 15 amino acids. CDR3 bases: TGTGCCAGCAGCCCCCTGAGGGGGGCGCGTAATGAGCAGTTCTTC. This codes for CASSPLRGARNEQFF.

V gene TRBV4-2 combines with J gene TRBJ2-7; possibly TRBD2 for D (6 bases). V was shortened by 4 bases and J by 4 bases, with 14 bases between the two germline ends. Looked up from germline, CDR1 is LGHNA and CDR2 is YNFKEQ. This CDR3 spans 14 amino acids. The CDR3 region has the DNA TGTGCCAGCAGCCGACCGGGACTTAATTACGAGCAGTACTTC. It encodes CASSRPGLNYEQYF.

The CDR3, as DNA: TGTGCCAGCAGTTTATCGCGGACAGGGCAAGAGACCCAGTACTTC. Translated, it gives CASSLSRTGQETQYF. V and J are TRBV27 and TRBJ2-5, with 8 bases lining up with TRBD1. V gave up 0 bases and J gave up 2 bases; unmatched junction bases: 2. There are 15 residues in the CDR3. Germline lookup yields CDR1 MNHEY and CDR2 SMNVEV (reference sequence).

The chain carries TRBV2 and TRBJ2-5; TRBD2 aligns across 8 bases. The CDR3 has 13 amino acids. With V trimmed by 8 bases and J by 8 bases, 10 bases remained unmatched. Germline CDR1 is SNHLY and CDR2 is FYNNEI. CDR3 sequence reads: CASVEVAGLTQYF. CDR3 bases: TGTGCCAGCGTTGAGGTAGCGGGACTAACCCAGTACTTC.

The V call is TRBV19, the J call TRBJ1-3; TRBD1 is a possible D gene (6 bases). Germline-derived CDR1 and CDR2 are LNHDA and SQIVND (reference sequence). The length of the CDR3 is 15 residues. V was shortened by 5 bases and J by 2 bases, with 13 bases between the two germline ends. The CDR3 reads CASSGGQGTGNTIYF. The DNA for the CDR3 is TGTGCCAGTAGTGGGGGGCAGGGGACTGGAAACACCATATATTTT. Using reference TRBV19 and TRBJ1-3 for the parts outside the CDR3, the full variable domain is DGGITQSPKYLFRKEGQNVTLSCEQNLNHDAMYWYRQDPGQGLRLIYYSQIVNDFQKGDIAEGYSVSREKKESFPLTVTSAQKNPTAFYLCASSGGQGTGNTIYFGEGSWLTVV.

The J gene is TRBJ1-4, the V gene TRBV7-6, with unresolved D. There are 17 residues in the CDR3. CDR1 SGHVS and CDR2 FNYEAQ come from the germline V gene. Trimming took off 4 bases at V and 0 bases at J, with 15 bases between the two ends. CDR3 bases: TGTGCCAGCAGCTACAGCGACCCTTCTGCAACTAATGAAAAACTGTTTTTT. Its translation: CASSYSDPSATNEKLFF.

This chain joins TRBV30 and TRBJ2-7, with 7 bases fitting TRBD1. This CDR3 spans 13 amino acids. CDR1 is GTSNPN and CDR2 is SVGIG in the germline V gene (reference sequence). Trimming took 2 bases from V and 2 from J; bases not matched to a gene: 3. The CDR3 region has the DNA TGTGCCTGGAGTAGACAGGGAACCTACGAGCAGTACTTC. It is translated as CAWSRQGTYEQYF.

This chain joins TRBV19 and TRBJ2-5; 7 positions match TRBD2. V dropped 9 bases and J dropped 4; count of bases not matched to a gene: 5. This CDR3 comprises 12 residues. Germline values: CDR1 LNHDA, CDR2 SQIVND (reference sequence). CDR3 sequence (DNA): TGTGCCAGCGGGGGGAGGGGAGAGACCCAGTACTTC. The encoded protein is CASGGRGETQYF.

V is TRBV27 and J is TRBJ2-7; 12 bases are shared with TRBD2. V lost 5 bases, J lost 2 bases, and 4 bases stayed unmatched. CDR1 and CDR2 (germline): MNHEY, SMNVEV (reference sequence). The CDR3 has 15 amino acids. Here the CDR3 reads CASSGWTSGTYEQYF. CDR3 coding DNA: TGTGCCAGCAGTGGATGGACTAGCGGGACCTACGAGCAGTACTTC.

The rearrangement links TRBV28 to TRBJ2-1, with a possible D match to TRBD2 (5 bases). The CDR3 totals 15 residues. Germline V gives CDR1 MDHEN, CDR2 SYDVKM. The ends were cut back, 5 bases at V and 0 bases at J, with 11 bases in the middle. CDR3 sequence (DNA): TGTGCCAGCAGTAGGCCTAGCAGCTCCTACAATGAGCAGTTCTTC. Amino acids: CASSRPSSSYNEQFF.

The chain has TRBV9 and TRBJ1-3; 7 nucleotides line up with TRBD1. The junction had 13 bases not matched to a gene; V was cut back by 4 bases and J by 0 bases. Germline V lookup: CDR1 SGDLS, CDR2 YYNGEE. The CDR3 runs to 18 residues. The CDR3 coding sequence is TGTGCCAGCAGCACCCGGGGACAGTGGCAAGGCTCTGGAAACACCATATATTTT. Encoded protein: CASSTRGQWQGSGNTIYF.

As concerns this clone: Different DNA sequences within this sample yield the same CDR3. The chain combines TRBV5-1 with TRBJ2-7; 7 bases agree with TRBD1. The germline gives CDR1 SGHRS, CDR2 YFSETQ. Germline trimming cut 2 bases from V and 0 bases from J; bases unmatched to any gene: 8. CDR3 length: 16 residues. As DNA, the CDR3 is TGCGCCAGCAGCTTTACCCCGGGACAGAGCTCCTACGAGCAGTACTTC. This gives the protein CASSFTPGQSSYEQYF.

V usage is TRBV5-6 and J usage is TRBJ1-2, with 7 nucleotides matching TRBD1. V gave up 2 bases and J gave up 7 bases; unmatched junction bases: 5. Per the germline V gene, CDR1 is SGHDT and CDR2 is YYEEEE. The CDR3 length is 13 residues. The CDR3 is CASSLHRGSGYTF. In DNA form, the CDR3 reads TGTGCCAGCAGCTTACACAGGGGAAGTGGCTACACCTTC.

The chain joins TRBV19 to TRBJ2-1, with D unresolved. Germline V gene data show CDR1 as LNHDA and CDR2 as SQIVND (reference sequence). V dropped 2 bases and J dropped 11 bases, with 13 bases sitting between them. The CDR3 sequence is 13 residues long. The CDR3 DNA reads as TGTGCCAGTAGTATATCACGACTGGAGAAGCAGTTCTTC. Its protein is CASSISRLEKQFF.

The gene calls are TRBV19 and TRBJ2-5; 7 bases agree with TRBD1. The CDR3 length is 14 residues. From germline, CDR1 is LNHDA and CDR2 SQIVND (reference sequence). J was trimmed by 3 bases and V by 5 bases; bases with no gene match: 6. CDR3 region: CASSVIDREETQYF. The CDR3 bases are TGTGCCAGTAGTGTAATCGACAGGGAAGAGACCCAGTACTTC.

This clone is a singleton in its sample. V is TRBV7-9 and J is TRBJ2-6; 12 nucleotides match TRBD1. Germline V lookup: CDR1 SEHNR, CDR2 FQNEAQ (reference sequence). J was trimmed by 4 bases and V by 5 bases; bases with no gene match: 12. This CDR3 spans 19 amino acids. The CDR3 nucleotides read TGTGCCAGCAGCGTAAACTTCGGGACAGGGGGCACCGGGGCCAACGTCCTGACTTTC. Amino acid sequence: CASSVNFGTGGTGANVLTF.

The J gene is TRBJ2-1, the V gene TRBV28; 9 nucleotides match TRBD1. Trimming at V came to 4 bases and at J to 1 base, leaving 5 bases not matched to a gene. The CDR3 spans 16 residues. CDR1 and CDR2 from the germline V gene are MDHEN and SYDVKM. CDR3 protein: CASSSAGTGSYNEQFF. CDR3 in DNA: TGTGCCAGCAGTTCCGCCGGGACAGGGTCCTACAATGAGCAGTTCTTC.

This clone was seen many times. The chain combines TRBV9 with TRBJ2-2; 7 positions agree with TRBD2. Germline CDR1 is SGDLS and CDR2 is YYNGEE. Trimming cost V 4 bases and J 4 bases; bases outside gene matches: 10. The CDR3 has 16 residues. The CDR3 DNA sequence: TGTGCCAGCAGCCAGTCCTGGACTAGGGGCACCGGGGAGCTGTTTTTT. This encodes CASSQSWTRGTGELFF.

This rearrangement joins TRBV10-3 to TRBJ2-7; 7 bases fit TRBD2. The germline V gene encodes CDR1 ENHRY and CDR2 SYGVKD. The CDR3 has 15 residues. After removal of 0 bases from V and 4 bases from J, the junction contained 6 bases not matched to a gene. CDR3 DNA: TGTGCCATCAGTGAGTCGGCGGGAGCCCCTTACGAGCAGTACTTC. Its protein product is CAISESAGAPYEQYF.

The chain couples TRBV7-2 to TRBJ2-2; D is ambiguous. The CDR3 spans 15 residues. Germline CDR1 is SGHTA and CDR2 is FQGNSA. V was clipped by 1 base and J by 3 bases, with 9 bases between them. The CDR3 sequence is CASSLVQLYTGELFF. CDR3 nucleotide sequence: TGTGCCAGCAGCTTAGTACAGCTGTACACCGGGGAGCTGTTTTTT. The full variable domain, its missing parts supplied by reference TRBV7-2 and TRBJ2-2, is GAGVSQSPSNKVTEKGKDVELRCDPISGHTALYWYRQSLGQGLEFLIYFQGNSAPDKSGLPSDRFSAERTGGSVSTLTIQRTQQEDSAVYLCASSLVQLYTGELFFGEGSRLTVL.

The genes are TRBV19 and TRBJ1-2; 7 positions match TRBD1. Trimming took 0 bases from V and 2 from J; bases not matched to a gene: 6. The germline V gene has CDR1 LNHDA and CDR2 SQIVND (reference sequence). There are 16 residues in the CDR3. The CDR3: CASSIDMDRRNYGYTF. The CDR3 coding sequence is TGTGCCAGTAGTATAGATATGGACAGGCGGAACTATGGCTACACCTTC.

The chain has TRBV28 and TRBJ2-7; TRBD1 matches 9 bases. V lost 5 bases to trimming and J lost 5 bases; unmatched junction nucleotides: 10. This CDR3 has 15 residues. CDR1 and CDR2 from the germline V gene are MDHEN and SYDVKM. The CDR3 here is CASSPYRGRVDEQYF. As DNA, the CDR3 is TGTGCCAGCAGTCCGTACAGGGGGCGCGTCGACGAGCAGTACTTC.

This chain joins TRBV2 and TRBJ1-4; a possible D gene is TRBD1 (5 bases). Germline V gene sequence: CDR1 SNHLY, CDR2 FYNNEI. Trimming left V 8 bases short and J 7 bases short, with 17 bases between. The CDR3 loop spans 14 amino acids. CDR3 in amino acids: CASQGRGDGEKLFF. DNA for the CDR3: TGTGCCAGCCAGGGTCGGGGGGACGGTGAAAAACTGTTTTTT.

The chain carries TRBV6-1 and TRBJ1-2; no clear D gene. The CDR3 runs 14 residues. Germline values: CDR1 MNHNS, CDR2 SASEGT. Between the trimmed V and J ends, which lost 2 bases and 2 bases, there was a span of 9 bases. The CDR3 DNA sequence: TGTGCCAGCAGTGAATTGGCAGGAAACTATGGCTACACCTTC. It is translated as CASSELAGNYGYTF.

The V call is TRBV6-6, the J call TRBJ2-1; D unresolved. The V end lost 2 bases, the J end lost 3 bases, and 11 bases lay between the germline ends. CDR1 is MNHNY, CDR2 SVGAGI, per germline (reference sequence). The CDR3 runs to 15 residues. The CDR3 bases are TGTGCCAGCAGTTACGGTTTGGGCAACTACAATGAGCAGTTCTTC. Translating it yields CASSYGLGNYNEQFF.

The sample holds a few counts of this clone. In DNA form, the CDR3 reads TGTGCCAGCAGTCAAAGCGCAGTGAACACTGAAGCTTTCTTT. The encoded protein is CASSQSAVNTEAFF. The J gene is TRBJ1-1, the V gene TRBV9; no definite D call. The V end was cut by 5 bases, the J end by 0 bases, with 11 bases between. This CDR3 is built from 14 residues. Germline CDR1 SGDLS, CDR2 YYNGEE.

Remarks on this clone: The same CDR3 can be traced to other DNA sequences in this sample. The chain is built from TRBV18 and TRBJ2-7; no definite D call. The CDR3 consists of 13 residues. The V end lost 2 bases, the J end lost 4 bases, and 9 bases lay between the germline ends. Germline lookup yields CDR1 KGHSH and CDR2 LQKENI. CDR3 sequence reads: CASSPGQRYEQYF. The CDR3 nucleotides are TGTGCCAGCTCACCAGGGCAGAGGTACGAGCAGTACTTC.

The chain has TRBV4-2 and TRBJ2-7; 14 bases align to TRBD2. V lost 1 base and J lost 5; bases outside the gene matches: 4. This CDR3 has 16 amino acids. From germline, CDR1 is LGHNA and CDR2 YNFKEQ. CDR3 in DNA: TGTGCCAGCAGCCAAGGGGGACTAGCGGGAGAAGACGAGCAGTACTTC. This translates into CASSQGGLAGEDEQYF.

J is TRBJ2-1 and V is TRBV11-2; D tentatively fits TRBD1 or TRBD2 (5 bases each). The CDR3 is made up of 15 amino acids. Trimming took 4 bases from V and 3 from J, leaving 13 bases between them. The germline V gene encodes CDR1 SGHAT and CDR2 FQNNGV. CDR3 DNA sequence: TGTGCCAGCAGCTGGGGGTCCGGGGTCTACAATGAGCAGTTCTTC. Protein sequence: CASSWGSGVYNEQFF.

There are a few counts of this clone. This chain links TRBV6-6 with TRBJ1-1; tentatively, D is TRBD1 (5 bases). This CDR3 contains 13 residues. Looked up from germline, CDR1 is MNHNY and CDR2 is SVGAGI (reference sequence). Trimming cost V 6 bases and J 4 bases, with 12 bases left between them. The CDR3 is CASRRGKGTEAFF. CDR3 DNA: TGTGCCAGCAGGAGGGGAAAGGGCACTGAAGCTTTCTTT.

This clone appeared once. The genes are TRBV18 and TRBJ2-2; 7 bases are a match to TRBD1. The V segment lost 3 bases and the J segment 4 bases; nucleotides outside the gene matches: 8. Germline V CDR1 and CDR2: KGHSH, LQKENI. The CDR3 contains 16 residues. In DNA form, the CDR3 reads TGTGCCAGCTCACCCCGAGGGGGCTTCGGCACCGGGGAGCTGTTTTTT. This encodes CASSPRGGFGTGELFF.

The chain uses TRBV2 and TRBJ2-5; D is possibly TRBD2 (5 bases). Germline V CDR1 and CDR2: SNHLY, FYNNEI. The CDR3 contains 12 residues. V was trimmed by 5 bases and J by 6 bases, leaving 10 bases between them. CDR3: CASSQDLQTQYF. CDR3 DNA sequence: TGTGCCAGCAGTCAGGACTTACAGACCCAGTACTTC.